Each of the 15 T cell receptor beta chains below was sequenced from the same sample in a study of cytomegalovirus exposure and HLA in healthy donors. PCR involved 60 Vbeta and 13 Jbeta primers. Profiled with immunoSEQ multiplex PCR; TCRdb holds only in-frame clones, not every one. This table holds roughly 290,000 clones, 80% found once. The sample comprised PBMCs. The receptors were sampled from a girl aged 2 to 10 in good health and CMV-seronegative.

The gene calls are TRBV21-1 and TRBJ2-6; the D call in the table, TRBD2, was not verified against the DNA. TRBV21-1 is an annotated pseudogene. This CDR3 has 15 residues. The DNA for the CDR3 is TGTGCCAGCACCCCAGACTACTCTGGGGCCAACGTCCTGACTTTC. Encoded protein: CASTPDYSGANVLTF.

The chain combines TRBV13 with TRBJ2-3, with 16 nucleotides matching TRBD2. The germline CDR1 and CDR2 sequences are PRHDT and FYEKMQ (reference sequence). The ends lost 5 bases at V and 1 base at J; junction bases unmatched: 9. The CDR3 runs 19 residues. In DNA form, the CDR3 reads TGTGCCAGCAGCCCCGGGACTAGCGGGGGGGAAATTGGCACAGATACGCAGTATTTT. It encodes CASSPGTSGGEIGTDTQYF.

The V and J genes are TRBV7-3 and TRBJ2-1, with TRBD2 matching over 10 bases. V lost 5 bases to trimming and J lost 7 bases; unmatched junction nucleotides: 11. CDR1 is SGHTA and CDR2 is FQGTGA in the germline V gene. The CDR3 is 16 residues long. The CDR3 sequence: CASSPTSSGGANEQFF. CDR3 coding DNA: TGTGCCAGCAGCCCAACATCTAGCGGGGGTGCAAATGAGCAGTTCTTC.

CDR3 region: CASSVNLAGVGTDTQYF. Here the CDR3 DNA reads TGTGCCAGCAGCGTAAACCTAGCGGGGGTAGGAACAGATACGCAGTATTTT. The V gene is TRBV9, the J gene TRBJ2-3, with 10 bases identical to TRBD2. CDR1 is SGDLS, CDR2 YYNGEE, per germline. The CDR3 sequence is 17 residues long. The ends lost 1 base at V and 3 bases at J; junction bases unmatched: 8.

On this clone: The junction differs from germline at one of its ends, possibly a read error. CDR3 nucleotides: TGCGCCGGCAGAGTGACTAGCGAGTACAATGAGCAGTTCTTC. Residues: CAGRVTSEYNEQFF. The gene calls are TRBV10-1 and TRBJ2-1, with TRBD2 matching 8 bases. In germline, CDR1 is WNHNN, CDR2 SYGVQD (reference sequence). The CDR3 extends over 14 amino acids.

The chain uses TRBV25-1 and TRBJ1-2, with D possibly matching TRBD1 (5 bases). The V gene lost 5 bases and the J gene lost 4 bases, with 17 bases spanning the gap. CDR3 length: 15 amino acids. Germline values: CDR1 MGHDK, CDR2 SYGVNS. DNA of the CDR3: TGTGCCAGCAGTTCCACCGGGGGGGGTCTCTATGGCTACACCTTC. Translated, it gives CASSSTGGGLYGYTF.

This chain joins TRBV28 and TRBJ2-5, with D unclear. The J call is doubtful: the DNA matches TRBJ2-7 better. The CDR3 sequence is 12 residues long. Germline CDR1 MDHEN, CDR2 SYDVKM. This CDR3 is CASSLGSYEQYF. In DNA, the CDR3 is TGTGCCAGCAGTCTGGGCTCTTACGAGCAGTACTTC.

The chain couples TRBV29-1 to TRBJ1-1; possibly TRBD1 for D (6 bases). The V gene's germline CDR1 is SQVTM and CDR2 ANQGSEA. The CDR3 totals 13 residues. V lost 7 bases, J lost 0 bases, and 12 bases lay in between. CDR3 DNA: TGCAGCGCTACTGGACAGTTGAACACTGAAGCTTTCTTT. Translating it yields CSATGQLNTEAFF.

This clone was seen only a few times. A junction end diverges from the germline sequence, so it may reflect a read error. The J gene is TRBJ1-1, the V gene TRBV19; D may be TRBD1 (5 bases). This CDR3 has 13 amino acids. Germline V gene lookup returns CDR1 LNHDA and CDR2 SQIVND (reference sequence). The CDR3: CTSRGLMNTEAFF. The CDR3, as DNA: TGCACATCAAGGGGCCTCATGAACACTGAAGCTTTCTTT.

The chain employs TRBV27 and TRBJ1-1; D remains unclear. Germline-derived CDR1 and CDR2 are MNHEY and SMNVEV (reference sequence). Trimming took off 2 bases at V and 5 bases at J, with 9 bases between the two ends. CDR3 length equals 13 residues. The CDR3 loop reads CASSLSGRTEAFF. CDR3 coding DNA: TGTGCCAGCAGTTTAAGTGGGCGAACTGAAGCTTTCTTT.

The rearrangement links TRBV9 to TRBJ2-5; the D gene is possibly TRBD1 (5 bases). Germline-derived CDR1 and CDR2 are SGDLS and YYNGEE. Deletions cut 0 bases from V and 5 bases from J, with 5 bases between. The CDR3 has 12 amino acids. DNA of the CDR3: TGTGCCAGCAGCGTAGAGGGGGAGACCCAGTACTTC. Encoded protein: CASSVEGETQYF.

As for this clone: Other nucleotide sequences in the sample specify the same CDR3. The rearrangement links TRBV9 to TRBJ2-2; TRBD1 is a possible D gene (5 bases). CDR3 length: 14 residues. Germline V CDR1 and CDR2: SGDLS, YYNGEE. V was clipped by 0 bases and J by 5 bases, with 8 bases between them. The CDR3 DNA reads TGTGCCAGCAGCGTAGGGGGCCCGACCGGGGAGCTGTTTTTT. Its translation is CASSVGGPTGELFF.

V and J are TRBV28 and TRBJ2-1; 9 bases align to TRBD1. Germline CDR1 MDHEN, CDR2 SYDVKM. This CDR3 region has 17 residues. With 6 bases clipped from V and 8 bases from J, the junction kept 17 bases outside the gene matches. CDR3 residues: CASSPSYSGTGWDEQFF. The CDR3 DNA reads TGTGCCAGCAGCCCCTCATACTCCGGGACAGGGTGGGATGAGCAGTTCTTC.

This sequence joins TRBV5-1 and TRBJ2-7, with D possibly being TRBD2 (5 bases). Germline loops: CDR1 SGHRS, CDR2 YFSETQ. V shed 0 bases and J shed 2 bases, with 9 bases lying between them. This CDR3 has 14 amino acids. The chain's CDR3 is CASSLGVEAYEQYF. The CDR3 region has the DNA TGCGCCAGCAGCTTGGGGGTGGAGGCCTACGAGCAGTACTTC.

The chain combines TRBV5-1 with TRBJ2-7, with TRBD2 matching over 14 bases. Germline CDR1 and CDR2: SGHRS and YFSETQ. The CDR3 contains 17 residues. V lost 7 bases to trimming and J lost 2 bases; unmatched junction nucleotides: 11. The CDR3 protein is CASSLGLAGGSAYEQYF. The CDR3 DNA reads TGCGCCAGCTCCCTCGGACTAGCGGGGGGATCCGCCTACGAGCAGTACTTC.